This TCR beta chain was profiled in a study of T cells in Graves' hyperthyroidism and ophthalmopathy (dated by TCRdb to the late 2010s). In terms of the full investigation: Peripheral blood was collected at initial diagnosis, before any treatment. To identify TCR V-J signatures that set the groups apart, the researchers used a discovery cohort of 100 patients, made up of 40 to 45 with Graves' ophthalmopathy and 57 with stable Graves' hyperthyroidism. Following sampling, methimazole starting at 30 mg daily was given to hyperthyroidism patients, and high-dose intravenous methylprednisolone was given to ophthalmopathy patients. An independent validation cohort of under 20 hyperthyroidism patients and over 15 patients who later progressed to ophthalmopathy tested prospective prediction of ophthalmopathy. The 95 to 100 discovery patients were randomly split 7:3 into training and test sets. In several Graves' hyperthyroidism patients, the study also compared T-cell repertoires from thyroid tissue with T-cell repertoires from blood. According to the paper, TCR Vbeta CDR3 sequencing was carried out on roughly 130 peripheral blood samples, which came from more than 40 ophthalmopathy, 80 or so hyperthyroidism and some 17 progressor patients. What the study reported, not specific to this receptor: In validation, progression to ophthalmopathy was predicted by the model with 55% to 71% sensitivity and approximately 78% specificity, a median of 6.5 months before onset. Sample size was not statistically predetermined, and blinding of investigators to group allocation was not performed. Blood samples also contained most of the expanded thyroid clonotypes (frequency above 0.001), which suggests that blood repertoires may reflect thyroid immune responses. A model built on a 13 V-J signature distinguished ophthalmopathy from stable hyperthyroidism, reaching 87.88% sensitivity and 81.08% specificity in cross-validation and 80%/75% in testing.

Amplification of TCR beta CDR3 regions was carried out from RNA transcripts. The first round of RT-PCR for the TCR CDR3 was performed with the HTBI primer set and the Qiagen OneStep RT-PCR kit. Libraries were constructed in a second round of multiplex PCR, after which size selection and purification were performed. The libraries were sequenced on an Illumina HiSeq2000 using paired-end 100 bp reads. On the study's bioinformatics: SOAPnuke was used to process the raw data, removing reads that contained adapters or uncalled bases, had a mean Phred below 15, or lacked an exact match to the constant primer or identifier. COPE v1.2.5 was used to merge high-quality paired reads, and clonotypes were defined as unique nucleotide sequences. MiTCR v1.1 was used to align clonotypes to the IMGT TRBV, TRBD and TRBJ reference segments. The analysis included only V-J combinations with a frequency above 0.0001, which together covered approximately 99% of the repertoires. A TCS score was defined as the ratio of F50 (clonal expansion) to E x V (chaos), with BLOSUM62-based TCRdist applied between CDR3 peptides within each V-J. Welch's t-statistics and random forest reduced several hundred V-J features to under 15, which were used in a naive Bayes classifier (R e1071). The raw public reads went through TCRdb reprocessing: fastp at Q25, MiXCR clone calling, in-frame beta chains kept. Here each entry gathers all rows of one CDR3 protein and keeps the most common genes and DNA. V and J calls and clone size were set by TCRdb, not the authors. In all, the sample holds about 700,000 distinct CDR3 sequences, and approximately 14% of those were seen once. The ten largest make up roughly 10% of the sample.

Inclusive of the bounding cysteine and phenylalanine, the CDR3 is 13 residues long. The retained sequence is limited to the CDR3, 39 bases, with the frame set at the first base. According to the germline V gene, CDR1 reads SNHLY and CDR2 reads FYNNEI. The trim is 4 bases for V and 3 bases for J, with a gap of 9 bases between the germline ends. This clonotype was seen once. The clone's antigen remains unknown. No qualities accompany the bases; no much larger clone lies one base away. One read amounts to weak evidence. Stable Graves' hyperthyroidism was defined as no progression to ophthalmopathy during 18 months of follow-up. The hyperthyroidism patients were between 18 and 65 years old and newly diagnosed, with a disease duration of less than 2 months. The study excluded patients with uncontrolled infections, other autoimmune diseases, pregnancy or lactation. Diagnoses relied on clinical symptoms, serum thyroxine and TRAb, thyroid ultrasound and orbital computed tomography. PBMCs were isolated from about 9.2 ml of fresh peripheral blood by Ficoll-Paque density gradient centrifugation. Total RNA was extracted using Trizol reagent, and RNA quality was assessed on an Agilent 2100 Bioanalyzer.

This receptor was obtained from a woman aged 18-29 years with Graves' hyperthyroidism. The sequenced material came from blood. The rearranged chain carries TRBV2 and TRBJ1-1; too little of a D gene remains to name it. The CDR3 is CASSAVTDTEAFF. In nucleotide form, the sequence is TGTGCCAGCAGTGCGGTAACAGACACTGAAGCTTTCTTT.